There are a few counts of the clone carrying this T cell receptor beta chain. Its antigen is as yet unknown. This table comes from immunoSEQ multiplex PCR, and its TCRdb copy is limited to in-frame clones, with some not included. Of 4,000 to 5,500 clones in the sample, approximately 78% are singletons; the top ten hold approximately 71%. The data stem from a study of somatic mutations in cytotoxic T cells in rheumatoid arthritis. Background on the study: Before any treatment began, 25 to 35 ml EDTA peripheral blood was collected from patients right after diagnosis. Overall study results and limits: Increasing age coincided with elevated CD8+ clonality among rheumatoid arthritis patients, though not among healthy controls.

Germline V gene lookup returns CDR1 SEHNR and CDR2 FQNEAQ (reference sequence). This CDR3 contains 15 residues. J was trimmed by 3 bases and V by 2 bases; bases with no gene match: 7. Sequenced here: CD8+ T cells sorted from blood, sampled at a follow-up visit. V is TRBV7-9 and J is TRBJ2-7, with TRBD1 matching over 7 bases. The sequence was collected from a middle-aged man with rheumatoid arthritis. The CDR3 sequence is CASSLRTGTDYEQYF. Written as DNA, the CDR3 is TGTGCCAGCAGCTTACGGACCGGGACAGACTACGAGCAGTACTTC.